Below, 20 T cell receptor beta chains from the same sample are listed, as sequenced in a study of cytomegalovirus exposure and HLA in healthy donors. PCR amplification relied on 60 Vbeta primers (plus 13 Jbeta primers). Generated by immunoSEQ multiplex PCR, the TCRdb table keeps only in-frame clones and is missing some. The table has about 110,000 clones, over 60% seen once. The sequencing sample was made of PBMCs. The receptors stem from an older woman in good health and CMV-seropositive.

In its sample, this clone was seen once. J is TRBJ2-5 and V is TRBV18, with 8 positions matching TRBD2. This CDR3 region has 14 residues. V lost 3 bases to trimming and J lost 3 bases; unmatched junction nucleotides: 3. Looked up from germline, CDR1 is KGHSH and CDR2 is LQKENI. The CDR3 region is CASSPFGREETQYF. The CDR3 nucleotides read TGTGCCAGCTCACCTTTCGGGAGGGAAGAGACCCAGTACTTC.

V is TRBV2 and J is TRBJ2-7; D gene uncertain. Trimming pared 5 bases from V and 3 bases from J, leaving 17 bases between. CDR3 length: 15 residues. CDR1 and CDR2 (germline): SNHLY, FYNNEI. The CDR3 sequence: CASSLYSNLIYEQYF. CDR3 nucleotide sequence: TGTGCCAGCAGTCTTTACTCGAACCTAATCTACGAGCAGTACTTC.

CDR3: CASRPGAGNTIYF. In nucleotides, the CDR3 is TGTGCCAGCAGACCCGGGGCTGGAAACACCATATATTTT. J is TRBJ1-3 and V is TRBV27; no firm D call. This CDR3 has 13 residues. V was shortened by 6 bases and J by 2 bases, with 8 bases between the two germline ends. Germline loops: CDR1 MNHEY, CDR2 SMNVEV (reference sequence).

The chain joins TRBV6-4 to TRBJ2-1; TRBD2 matches 14 bases. The CDR3 spans 17 residues. From germline, CDR1 is MRHNA and CDR2 SNTAGT. J gave up 7 bases and V 5 bases, and 10 bases lay outside the gene matches. CDR3 amino acids: CASSLNPGLAGANEQFF. The DNA of the CDR3 is TGTGCCAGCAGTCTCAACCCGGGACTAGCGGGAGCTAATGAGCAGTTCTTC.

This chain links TRBV6-4 with TRBJ2-5; maybe TRBD2 (5 bases). Trimming took 4 bases from V and 7 from J, leaving 13 bases between them. The CDR3 runs 13 residues. Germline V gives CDR1 MRHNA, CDR2 SNTAGT. The CDR3 coding sequence is TGTGCCAGCAGTGCCTTCCGAGGAGGGACCCAGTACTTC. It yields the protein CASSAFRGGTQYF.

This chain connects TRBV4-1 to TRBJ1-2, with a tentative D call TRBD1 (5 bases). Trimming removed 4 bases at V and 1 base at J, with 16 bases between. In germline, CDR1 is MGHRA, CDR2 YSYEKL. The CDR3 spans 16 residues. The CDR3 sequence: CASSPTLGQGNYGYTF. The DNA of the CDR3 is TGCGCCAGCAGCCCCACCCTCGGGCAGGGTAACTATGGCTACACCTTC.

This clone showed up just a few times. The genes are TRBV2 and TRBJ2-7; 12 bases match TRBD2. The ends lost 6 bases at V and 6 bases at J; junction bases unmatched: 3. CDR3 length: 13 amino acids. Germline V lookup: CDR1 SNHLY, CDR2 FYNNEI. CDR3 bases: TGTGCCAGCAGACTAGCGGGAGGTCGCGAGCAGTACTTC. It encodes CASRLAGGREQYF.

CDR3 in DNA: TGCGCCAGCAGCACCGGGATCTATGGCTACACCTTC. It yields the protein CASSTGIYGYTF. The V call is TRBV5-1, the J call TRBJ1-2; D gene uncertain. CDR3 length: 12 residues. V was clipped by 4 bases and J by 4 bases, with 8 bases between them. Germline CDR1 and CDR2: SGHRS and YFSETQ.

The chain uses TRBV9 and TRBJ1-5; 8 bases match TRBD1. V lost 0 bases to trimming and J lost 10 bases; unmatched junction nucleotides: 9. The CDR3 consists of 15 residues. Germline V lookup: CDR1 SGDLS, CDR2 YYNGEE. The CDR3 DNA follows: TGTGCCAGCAGCGTAGCAGGGGGCCTGTTTGATCCCCAGCATTTT. Translating gives CASSVAGGLFDPQHF.

In its sample, this clone was seen once. The rearrangement uses TRBV6-1 and TRBJ1-5; D call uncertain. The CDR3 has 15 residues. Germline CDR1 MNHNS, CDR2 SASEGT. The V and J ends lost 0 bases and 0 bases respectively, with 6 bases between them. As DNA, the CDR3 is TGTGCCAGCAGTGAAGCGGGAGGTAGCAATCAGCCCCAGCATTTT. Translation: CASSEAGGSNQPQHF.

CDR3 nucleotide sequence: TGTGCCAGCAGTTACTCGGGGGGGCATCAGCCCCAGCATTTT. As protein: CASSYSGGHQPQHF. This chain uses TRBV6-5 with TRBJ1-5, with D possibly being TRBD1 (6 bases). V gave up 0 bases and J gave up 5 bases, with 8 bases separating them. CDR1 is MNHEY, CDR2 SVGAGI, per germline. This CDR3 has 14 amino acids.

Of note for this clone: Other DNA sequences within the sample encode an identical CDR3. CDR3 sequence: CASSYSWGAYEQYF. The CDR3 nucleotides are TGTGCCAGCAGTTACTCATGGGGCGCTTACGAGCAGTACTTC. This chain joins TRBV6-5 and TRBJ2-7, with a tentative D call TRBD1 (5 bases). Germline V gene data show CDR1 as MNHEY and CDR2 as SVGAGI. V gave up 0 bases and J gave up 4 bases, with 10 bases separating them. This CDR3 is 14 amino acids long.

This rearrangement joins TRBV15 to TRBJ2-3, with 8 bases aligning to TRBD2. V was pared by 1 base and J by 2 bases, with 5 bases of the junction left unmatched. The CDR3 is made up of 16 amino acids. From germline, CDR1 is LNHNV and CDR2 YYDKDF (reference sequence). The CDR3 reads CATSRGREVLTDTQYF. The CDR3 DNA reads as TGTGCCACCAGCAGAGGGCGGGAGGTACTCACAGATACGCAGTATTTT.

This clone was detected a few times. The chain uses TRBV7-8 and TRBJ2-4; 9 bases fit TRBD1. V shed 4 bases and J 4 bases; nucleotides not matched to a gene: 8. Germline-derived CDR1 and CDR2 are SGHVS and FQNEAQ. The CDR3 extends over 16 amino acids. The CDR3 DNA sequence: TGTGCCAGCAGCTCCCGGACAGGGGCCTCTAAAAACATTCAGTACTTC. Protein sequence: CASSSRTGASKNIQYF.

The chain recombines TRBV18 with TRBJ1-3; the match to TRBD1 covers 7 bases. Looked up from germline, CDR1 is KGHSH and CDR2 is LQKENI. V trimming: 3 bases; J trimming: 4 bases; junction bases outside the gene matches: 15. This CDR3 is 18 amino acids long. CDR3: CASSPMLLQGPAGNTIYF. The CDR3 region has the DNA TGTGCCAGCTCACCGATGCTCTTACAGGGGCCCGCGGGAAACACCATATATTTT. Using reference TRBV18 and TRBJ1-3 for the parts outside the CDR3, the full variable domain is NAGVMQNPRHLVRRRGQEARLRCSPMKGHSHVYWYRQLPEEGLKFMVYLQKENIIDESGMPKERFSAEFPKEGPSILRIQQVVRGDSAAYFCASSPMLLQGPAGNTIYFGEGSWLTVV.

This rearrangement joins TRBV6-6 to TRBJ2-1; 8 nucleotides match TRBD1. The germline V gene encodes CDR1 MNHNY and CDR2 SVGAGI (reference sequence). This CDR3 comprises 15 residues. V was pared by 5 bases and J by 1 base, with 4 bases of the junction left unmatched. CDR3 region: CASSPGTGSYNEQFF. Written as DNA, the CDR3 is TGTGCCAGCAGTCCTGGGACAGGTTCCTACAATGAGCAGTTCTTC.

This chain joins TRBV29-1 and TRBJ1-1, with TRBD1 identical over 8 bases. The CDR3 loop spans 13 amino acids. V lost 7 bases and J lost 1; bases outside the gene matches: 5. Germline CDR1 and CDR2: SQVTM and ANQGSEA. CDR3 loop: CSAIDRGNTEAFF. The CDR3 DNA reads TGCAGCGCGATAGACAGGGGGAACACTGAAGCTTTCTTT.

The chain carries TRBV6-5 and TRBJ1-4; the D is unclear. V was pared by 1 base and J by 1 base, with 7 bases between. CDR3 size: 15 residues. Germline CDR1 reads MNHEY; CDR2 reads SVGAGI. CDR3 in amino acids: CASSYLGRTNEKLFF. CDR3 nucleotides: TGTGCCAGCAGTTACTTGGGCAGAACTAATGAAAAACTGTTTTTT.

Only one count was recorded for this clone. The chain employs TRBV19 and TRBJ2-4, with 9 bases that match TRBD1. This CDR3 comprises 19 residues. The V and J ends lost 1 base and 2 bases, in that order; junction bases with no gene match: 12. The germline V gene has CDR1 LNHDA and CDR2 SQIVND (reference sequence). CDR3 nucleotide sequence: TGTGCCAGTAGTATAGGCCGGGACAGGGCAATATTTACCAAAAACATTCAGTACTTC. Its protein is CASSIGRDRAIFTKNIQYF.

The chain links TRBV5-6 to TRBJ2-1; TRBD2 matches 12 bases. The germline gives CDR1 SGHDT, CDR2 YYEEEE. The CDR3 has 16 residues. J gave up 6 bases and V 3 bases, and 7 bases lay outside the gene matches. The CDR3 sequence is CASSSATSGRRNEQFF. The CDR3 coding sequence is TGTGCCAGCAGCTCCGCGACTAGCGGGAGACGCAATGAGCAGTTCTTC.